These T cell receptor beta chains were read from a single sample in a study of blood T cell repertoires in COVID-19. Using immunoSEQ multiplex PCR, the repertoire was profiled, and TCRdb retains in-frame clones only, with some absent. Here the sample spans roughly 100,000 clones, 85% to 90% being singletons. The sample was peripheral blood. Receptors were obtained from a human donor in a cohort sampled during active COVID-19. The CDR3 runs from the conserved cysteine through the conserved F or W. A D gene is named only where the DNA matches it firmly. Not every row has a clone size; where given, it reads once, few, many or a size class.

cdr3_nt cdr3_aa d_call v_call clone_size j_call
TGCGCCAGCAGTCAAGGACAGGCTCGAAATCCTGAAGCTTTCTTT CASSQGQARNPEAFF TRBD1 TRBV4-1 . TRBJ1-1
TGTGCCAGCAGCTCAGGGACAGAAAATCAGCCCCAGCATTTT CASSSGTENQPQHF TRBD1 TRBV7-6 . TRBJ1-5
TGTGCCAGCAGCATCTCCGGGACAGGGGAATCACCCCTCCACTTT CASSISGTGESPLHF TRBD1 TRBV6-2/TRBV6-3 . TRBJ1-6
TGTGCCAGCAGCAAAAACACAGGGACCTCAACTAATGAAAAACTGTTTTTT CASSKNTGTSTNEKLFF . TRBV7-6 . TRBJ1-4
TGTGCCAGAAGCCCCTCGGACAGGTCGCCCTACGAGCAGTACTTC CARSPSDRSPYEQYF . TRBV7-5 . TRBJ2-7
TGCAGCGTTGGGACAGGGGGCTATGGCTACACCTTC CSVGTGGYGYTF TRBD1 TRBV29-1 . TRBJ1-2
TGTGCCAGCAGCTTGGAGTTAGGGGGCAGGTACAATGAGCAGTTCTTC CASSLELGGRYNEQFF TRBD1 TRBV5-6 . TRBJ2-1
TGTGCCAGCAGGGACAGCCGGGCAGATACGCAGTATTTT CASRDSRADTQYF . TRBV2 once TRBJ2-3
TGTGCCAGCAGTTACAGGCGCGGGAGGACGTCCTACGAGCAGTACTTC CASSYRRGRTSYEQYF TRBD2 TRBV6-5 . TRBJ2-7
TGTGCCAGCAGCTATAACAAACTAATAGGGCCCCAGCATTTT CASSYNKLIGPQHF . TRBV7-2 . TRBJ1-5
TGTGCCAGCAGCTATCCCCCGAGAGTCGCCGAGCAGTACTTC CASSYPPRVAEQYF . TRBV11-2 once TRBJ2-7
TGTGCCAGCTCACCAGGCCCCCAGCGGGGGGGCACCGGGGAGCTGTTTTTT CASSPGPQRGGTGELFF TRBD2 TRBV18 . TRBJ2-2
TGTGCCAGCATCCCCCGGGGGGAGGGCACCGGGGAGCTGTTTTTT CASIPRGEGTGELFF TRBD2 TRBV6-5 . TRBJ2-2
TGTGCCAGCAGCCGGGGCGGGGGCAATCAGCCCCAGCATTTT CASSRGGGNQPQHF . TRBV9 once TRBJ1-5